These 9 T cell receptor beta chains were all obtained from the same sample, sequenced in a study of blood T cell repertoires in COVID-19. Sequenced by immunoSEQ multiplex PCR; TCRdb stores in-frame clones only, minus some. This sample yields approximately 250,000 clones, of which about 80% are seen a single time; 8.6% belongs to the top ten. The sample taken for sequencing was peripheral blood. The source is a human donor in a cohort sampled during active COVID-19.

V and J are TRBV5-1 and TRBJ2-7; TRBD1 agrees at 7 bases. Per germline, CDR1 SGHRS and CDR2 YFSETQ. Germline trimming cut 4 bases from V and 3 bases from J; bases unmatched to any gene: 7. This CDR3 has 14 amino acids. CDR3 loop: CASSADRFNYEQYF. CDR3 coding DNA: TGCGCCAGCAGCGCGGACAGGTTCAACTACGAGCAGTACTTC. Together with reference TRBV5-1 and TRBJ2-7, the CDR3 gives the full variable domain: KAGVTQTPRYLIKTRGQQVTLSCSPISGHRSVSWYQQTPGQGLQFLFEYFSETQRNKGNFPGRFSGRQFSNSRSEMNVSTLELGDSALYLCASSADRFNYEQYFGPGTRLTVT.

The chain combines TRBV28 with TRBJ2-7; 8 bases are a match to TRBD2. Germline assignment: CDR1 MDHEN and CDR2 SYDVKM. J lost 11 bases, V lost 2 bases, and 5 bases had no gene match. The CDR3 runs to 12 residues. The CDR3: CASSLREGSKYF. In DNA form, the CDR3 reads TGTGCCAGCAGTTTACGGGAGGGGTCAAAGTACTTC.

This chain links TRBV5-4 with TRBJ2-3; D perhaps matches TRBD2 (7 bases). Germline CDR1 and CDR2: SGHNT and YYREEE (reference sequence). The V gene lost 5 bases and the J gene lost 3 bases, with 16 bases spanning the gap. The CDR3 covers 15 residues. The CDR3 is CASRVRGPRTDTQYF. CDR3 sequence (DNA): TGTGCCAGCAGGGTGCGGGGGCCCCGGACAGATACGCAGTATTTT.

DNA of the CDR3: TGTGCCAGCAGTGACGGTCTTGGGCTTTTCTTT. It translates to CASSDGLGLFF. The V call is TRBV6-1, the J call TRBJ1-1, with D uncertain. CDR1 and CDR2 from the germline V gene are MNHNS and SASEGT. The V gene lost 3 bases and the J gene lost 13 bases, with 12 bases spanning the gap. The CDR3 consists of 11 residues.

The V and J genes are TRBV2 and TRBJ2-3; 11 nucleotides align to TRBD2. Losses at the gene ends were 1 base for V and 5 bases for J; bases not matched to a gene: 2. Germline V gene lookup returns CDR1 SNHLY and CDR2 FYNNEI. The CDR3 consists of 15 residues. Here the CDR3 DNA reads TGTGCCAGCAGTGAAGGTAGCGGGAGGGTAGATACGCAGTATTTT. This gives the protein CASSEGSGRVDTQYF.

The CDR3 sequence is CATSGDSSYEQYF. CDR3 DNA: TGTGCCACCAGCGGGGACAGCTCCTACGAGCAGTACTTC. The chain uses TRBV24-1 and TRBJ2-7; TRBD1 matches at 7 bases. The V and J ends lost 7 bases and 0 bases, in that order; junction bases with no gene match: 2. Per germline, CDR1 KGHDR and CDR2 SFDVKD. There are 13 residues in the CDR3.

CDR3 DNA sequence: TGCGCCAGCAGCCAGGGCAGCGGGGACCTGGATACGCAGTATTTT. Its translation: CASSQGSGDLDTQYF. V is TRBV4-3 and J is TRBJ2-3; 7 positions match TRBD2. The germline V gene has CDR1 LGHNA and CDR2 YSLEER. The CDR3 runs 15 residues. The V and J ends lost 3 bases and 6 bases, in that order; junction bases with no gene match: 9.

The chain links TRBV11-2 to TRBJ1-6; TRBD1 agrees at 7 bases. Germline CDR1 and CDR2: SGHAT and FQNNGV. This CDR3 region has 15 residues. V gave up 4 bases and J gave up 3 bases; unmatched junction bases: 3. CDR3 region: CASSSNRGYNSPLHF. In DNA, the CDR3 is TGTGCCAGCAGCTCAAACAGGGGCTATAATTCACCCCTCCACTTT. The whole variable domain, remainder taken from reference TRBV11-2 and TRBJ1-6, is EAGVAQSPRYKIIEKRQSVAFWCNPISGHATLYWYQQILGQGPKLLIQFQNNGVVDDSQLPKDRFSAERLKGVDSTLKIQPAKLEDSAVYLCASSSNRGYNSPLHFGNGTRLTVT.

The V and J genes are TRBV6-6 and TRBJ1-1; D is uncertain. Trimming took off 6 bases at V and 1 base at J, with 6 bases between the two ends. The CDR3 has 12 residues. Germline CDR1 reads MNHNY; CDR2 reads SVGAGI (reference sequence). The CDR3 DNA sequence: TGTGCCAGCAGCATCAGGAACACTGAAGCTTTCTTT. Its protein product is CASSIRNTEAFF.